This TCR beta chain derives from a study of blood T cell repertoires in COVID-19. Study context: COVID-19 samples from acute and convalescent phases originated in the United States, Italy and Spain. T cells, B-cell-depleted T cells, or PBMCs supplied cDNA or gDNA.

Authors' analysis steps: How many nucleated cells were present was estimated from reference gene primer amplification. Libraries were prepared by immunoSEQ multiplex PCR; TCRdb keeps only in-frame clonotypes and omits some of them. V, J and clone size reflect that table, while D and trimming were determined from the DNA. The repertoire includes 200,000 to 250,000 clones, about 79% of them detected once, and roughly a tenth sits in the top ten. CDR1 and CDR2 from the germline V gene are ENHRY and SYGVKD. V trimming: 4 bases; J trimming: 5 bases; junction bases outside the gene matches: 0. CDR3 length equals 12 residues.

The J gene is TRBJ1-2, the V gene TRBV10-3; 8 bases map to TRBD1. The receptor was derived from a man in his fifties or sixties with active or convalescent COVID-19. The material sequenced was peripheral blood. CDR3 in amino acids: CAISGQGYGYTF. CDR3 nucleotide sequence: TGTGCCATCAGTGGACAGGGGTATGGCTACACCTTC.